One sample yielded the 27 T cell receptor beta chains listed below, sequenced in a study of response to subunit inactivated influenza vaccine. One entry per CDR3 protein, called by TCRdb with MiXCR from the RT-PCR reads. The sample carries about 620,000 distinct CDR3 sequences, about 12% recorded once. The sample consisted of PBMCs from blood, taken on the day of vaccination. Source of these receptors: a man in his fifties who received an inactivated influenza vaccine.

The chain links TRBV5-1 to TRBJ1-1; TRBD1 agrees at 11 bases. The germline CDR1 and CDR2 sequences are SGHRS and YFSETQ. V shed 0 bases, J shed 3 bases, and the junction held 4 bases outside the gene matches. CDR3 size: 16 residues. The CDR3 protein is CASSLVGTGGYTEAFF. The CDR3 nucleotides read TGCGCCAGCAGCTTGGTGGGGACAGGGGGTTACACTGAAGCTTTCTTT.

The genes are TRBV3-1 and TRBJ2-3; D gene uncertain. V was clipped by 6 bases and J by 6 bases, with 19 bases between them. The germline gives CDR1 LGHDT, CDR2 YNNKEL (reference sequence). The CDR3 spans 15 residues. The DNA of the CDR3 is TGTGCCAGCAGGGACCTACGCTCTTCGGTGGATACGCAGTATTTT. Translation: CASRDLRSSVDTQYF.

This clonotype was recorded at least ten times. The chain couples TRBV27 to TRBJ1-2, with 7 bases identical to TRBD1. The CDR3 spans 13 residues. CDR1 is MNHEY, CDR2 SMNVEV, per germline (reference sequence). The ends lost 5 bases at V and 7 bases at J; junction bases unmatched: 7. The chain's CDR3 is CASSIRQGSGYTF. The DNA for the CDR3 is TGTGCCAGCAGTATAAGACAGGGCTCTGGCTACACCTTC.

The rearrangement uses TRBV28 and TRBJ2-1; the match to TRBD2 covers 8 bases. V lost 1 base to trimming and J lost 2 bases; unmatched junction nucleotides: 7. CDR1 is MDHEN and CDR2 is SYDVKM in the germline V gene. This CDR3 has 17 residues. CDR3 region: CASSLSVGGGPYNEQFF. The DNA for the CDR3 is TGTGCCAGCAGTTTATCCGTCGGGGGGGGCCCCTACAATGAGCAGTTCTTC.

This clonotype was detected a few times. V is TRBV7-9 and J is TRBJ2-7; 8 nucleotides agree with TRBD2. The ends lost 5 bases at V and 3 bases at J; junction bases unmatched: 12. Germline CDR1 and CDR2: SEHNR and FQNEAQ (reference sequence). The CDR3 covers 16 residues. The CDR3 DNA follows: TGTGCCAGCAGCCTACTACCGGGAGGGATCGACTACGAGCAGTACTTC. It is translated as CASSLLPGGIDYEQYF.

The chain employs TRBV24-1 and TRBJ2-1; TRBD1 aligns across 9 bases. The CDR3 runs 20 residues. Losses at the gene ends were 5 bases for V and 0 bases for J; bases not matched to a gene: 16. CDR1 and CDR2 from the germline V gene are KGHDR and SFDVKD. The CDR3 DNA sequence: TGTGCCACCAGTGCACCGGGACAGGGAATCAGCTTGGGCTCCTACAATGAGCAGTTCTTC. Protein: CATSAPGQGISLGSYNEQFF.

This clonotype was detected only a few times. This chain uses TRBV20-1 with TRBJ1-6; no reliable D call. This CDR3 has 13 residues. Between the trimmed V and J ends, which lost 2 bases and 10 bases, there was a span of 12 bases. Germline CDR1 reads DFQATT; CDR2 reads SNEGSKA (reference sequence). The CDR3 DNA follows: TGCAGTGCTAGAATAGACCGTTTGTCACCCCTCCACTTT. As protein: CSARIDRLSPLHF.

J is TRBJ1-2 and V is TRBV7-8; no clear D. Germline loops: CDR1 SGHVS, CDR2 FQNEAQ. V was pared by 5 bases and J by 9 bases, with 13 bases between. This CDR3 region has 12 residues. The CDR3 nucleotides are TGTGCCAGCAGCCTCTCGTCTACGAGCTACACCTTC. It is translated as CASSLSSTSYTF.

The chain recombines TRBV6-1 with TRBJ1-3, with 7 bases lining up with TRBD1. Trimming took 5 bases from V and 2 from J; bases not matched to a gene: 6. The CDR3 consists of 15 residues. Germline V gene data show CDR1 as MNHNS and CDR2 as SASEGT. The CDR3 bases are TGTGCCAGCAGTCTAACAGGGGTTCCTGGAAACACCATATATTTT. Its protein is CASSLTGVPGNTIYF.

This clonotype was seen a few times. The rearrangement joins TRBV4-2 to TRBJ1-4, with 8 bases fitting TRBD1. Germline V gene sequence: CDR1 LGHNA, CDR2 YNFKEQ. The CDR3 sequence is 14 residues long. J gave up 11 bases and V 1 base, and 6 bases lay outside the gene matches. The CDR3 nucleotides read TGTGCCAGCAGCCAAGGGACAGGGCTGTGGAAACTGTTTTTT. It encodes CASSQGTGLWKLFF.

There are a few counts of this clonotype. The chain is built from TRBV7-2 and TRBJ1-1; D remains ambiguous. CDR3 length: 15 residues. CDR1 is SGHTA and CDR2 is FQGNSA in the germline V gene. Between the trimmed V and J ends, which lost 7 bases and 1 base, there was a span of 16 bases. The CDR3 loop is CASTARGSWNTEAFF. The CDR3 nucleotides read TGTGCCAGCACCGCAAGAGGATCCTGGAACACTGAAGCTTTCTTT.

This clonotype was seen a handful of times. This chain uses TRBV12-3 or TRBV12-4 with TRBJ1-5, with TRBD1 as a possible D gene (6 bases). Trimming took 6 bases from V and 1 from J, leaving 13 bases between them. This CDR3 contains 15 residues. The CDR3 protein is CASSLRDTSNQPQHF. The CDR3 DNA reads TGTGCCAGCAGCCTCCGGGACACGAGCAATCAGCCCCAGCATTTT.

This clonotype was observed a handful of times. The J gene is TRBJ1-5, the V gene TRBV5-1; D might be TRBD1 (6 bases). The V and J ends lost 0 bases and 0 bases respectively, with 7 bases between them. This CDR3 has 15 amino acids. Germline V CDR1 and CDR2: SGHRS, YFSETQ. The CDR3 loop reads CASSLDRVSNQPQHF. CDR3 in DNA: TGCGCCAGCAGCTTGGACAGGGTTAGCAATCAGCCCCAGCATTTT.

This clonotype was seen ten or more times. The chain recombines TRBV4-2 with TRBJ1-1; TRBD1 matches at 10 bases. The germline V gene encodes CDR1 LGHNA and CDR2 YNFKEQ. V trimming: 3 bases; J trimming: 7 bases; junction bases outside the gene matches: 8. CDR3 length equals 15 residues. The CDR3, as DNA: TGTGCCAGCAGCCATCCGGGACAGGGGTTCGATGAAGCTTTCTTT. Residues: CASSHPGQGFDEAFF.

The J gene is TRBJ1-6, the V gene TRBV6-4; D remains ambiguous. This CDR3 region has 14 residues. The germline gives CDR1 MRHNA, CDR2 SNTAGT. The V end lost 6 bases, the J end lost 9 bases, and 15 bases lay between the germline ends. The CDR3 DNA is TGTGCCAGCAGCCCCGGGCCCGGCGGTTCACCCCTCCACTTT. Protein: CASSPGPGGSPLHF.

This clonotype was picked up a small number of times. The chain carries TRBV12-3 or TRBV12-4 and TRBJ1-6, with D hard to call. V lost 5 bases to trimming and J lost 9 bases, with 11 bases between them. CDR3 length equals 13 residues. The CDR3 bases are TGTGCCAGCAGTGTCCAGGAGGTTTCACCCCTCCACTTT. Translated, it gives CASSVQEVSPLHF.

The rearrangement uses TRBV9 and TRBJ2-1, with D perhaps TRBD1 or TRBD2 (6 bases each). Trimming stripped 1 base from V and 1 base from J, with 12 bases between. The CDR3 runs 16 residues. Germline loops: CDR1 SGDLS, CDR2 YYNGEE. Here the CDR3 reads CASSVRGPGSYNEQFF. CDR3 bases: TGTGCCAGCAGCGTACGGGGGCCCGGGTCCTACAATGAGCAGTTCTTC.

There are a few counts of this clonotype. This sequence joins TRBV5-1 and TRBJ2-7, with 16 nucleotides matching TRBD2. The germline V gene has CDR1 SGHRS and CDR2 YFSETQ. The CDR3 runs 18 residues. J gave up 0 bases and V 1 base, and 4 bases lay outside the gene matches. The CDR3 nucleotides read TGCGCCAGCAGCTTGATAGGGACTAGCGGGAGGGCCTCCTACGAGCAGTACTTC. Its protein product is CASSLIGTSGRASYEQYF.

This clonotype was picked up a small number of times. This chain connects TRBV25-1 to TRBJ2-3; D may be TRBD1 (5 bases). The ends were cut back, 3 bases at V and 2 bases at J, with 15 bases in the middle. This CDR3 contains 16 residues. Germline-derived CDR1 and CDR2 are MGHDK and SYGVNS. The CDR3 DNA reads TGTGCCAGCAGTGATCATCAGACAGCTAACACAGATACGCAGTATTTT. Amino acids: CASSDHQTANTDTQYF.

This clonotype was seen a handful of times. This chain links TRBV20-1 with TRBJ2-3, with 8 bases fitting TRBD2. V shed 5 bases and J 0 bases; nucleotides not matched to a gene: 7. The CDR3 totals 15 residues. Germline values: CDR1 DFQATT, CDR2 SNEGSKA (reference sequence). The CDR3 reads CSAERERGSTDTQYF. The CDR3 region has the DNA TGCAGTGCTGAGCGGGAGAGGGGTAGCACAGATACGCAGTATTTT.

This clonotype was recorded a few times. This sequence joins TRBV15 and TRBJ2-5; no clear D gene. V was cut by 5 bases and J by 1 base, with 2 bases left in between. This CDR3 region has 11 residues. From germline, CDR1 is LNHNV and CDR2 YYDKDF (reference sequence). The CDR3 nucleotides read TGTGCCACCAGCGTCCAAGAGACCCAGTACTTC. This gives the protein CATSVQETQYF.

This chain joins TRBV28 and TRBJ2-3, with TRBD2 matching over 7 bases. In germline, CDR1 is MDHEN, CDR2 SYDVKM. The V and J ends lost 7 bases and 2 bases, in that order; junction bases with no gene match: 9. This CDR3 comprises 15 residues. In DNA, the CDR3 is TGTGCCAGCAATCCCACTGGGACTATCACAGATACGCAGTATTTT. Residues: CASNPTGTITDTQYF.

This clonotype was detected ten times or more. The chain has TRBV29-1 and TRBJ2-7; TRBD1 matches 9 bases. After removal of 2 bases from V and 6 bases from J, the junction contained 8 bases not matched to a gene. Germline CDR1 is SQVTM and CDR2 is ANQGSEA. This CDR3 spans 14 amino acids. CDR3 in DNA: TGCAGCGTTGAATCCGGACAGGGGTATTCCGAGCAGTACTTC. This sequence encodes CSVESGQGYSEQYF.

The chain carries TRBV4-3 and TRBJ1-6; D is unresolved. The CDR3 totals 13 residues. CDR1 and CDR2 (germline): LGHNA, YSLEER. V lost 1 base and J 9 bases, leaving 7 bases between the germline ends. The CDR3 sequence is CASSQGRPSPLHF. The CDR3 DNA is TGCGCCAGCAGCCAAGGTCGGCCTTCACCCCTCCACTTT.

This clonotype showed up many times. The chain recombines TRBV24-1 with TRBJ1-1; D not resolved. Trimming stripped 1 base from V and 5 bases from J, with 7 bases between. CDR3 size: 13 residues. Germline CDR1 is KGHDR and CDR2 is SFDVKD. The CDR3 is CATSDLGETEAFF. The DNA for the CDR3 is TGTGCCACCAGTGATTTAGGCGAAACTGAAGCTTTCTTT.

V and J are TRBV5-1 and TRBJ2-7; tentative D call: TRBD2 (5 bases). The germline V gene encodes CDR1 SGHRS and CDR2 YFSETQ. Trimming pared 4 bases from V and 6 bases from J, leaving 17 bases between. The CDR3 has 14 amino acids. The CDR3 here is CASSTPGMGAEQYF. CDR3 in DNA: TGCGCCAGCAGCACCCCAGGTATGGGAGCCGAGCAGTACTTC.

This clonotype has only a few counts. The J gene is TRBJ2-1, the V gene TRBV7-9, with 8 bases identical to TRBD2. The CDR3 consists of 14 residues. Germline trimming cut 5 bases from V and 5 bases from J; bases unmatched to any gene: 5. CDR1 and CDR2 from the germline V gene are SEHNR and FQNEAQ (reference sequence). CDR3 protein: CASSVSAGDNEQFF. Written as DNA, the CDR3 is TGTGCCAGCAGCGTGTCAGCGGGGGACAATGAGCAGTTCTTC.